The entry that follows covers one T cell receptor beta chain sequence. The record originates from a study of blood T cell repertoires in COVID-19. CDR3 length: 16 residues. V lost 1 base, J lost 4 bases, and 14 bases lay in between. Looked up from germline, CDR1 is MNHEY and CDR2 is SVGAGI. Seattle researchers signed up patients amid active infection and tracked them longitudinally. The method was immunoSEQ multiplex PCR; TCRdb's version includes in-frame clones alone and lacks a portion of them. The data contain roughly 250,000 clones, approximately 85% of them singletons. The receptor comes from a human donor with COVID-19, enrolled during active disease. The donor label of this sample is uncertain. The sample was peripheral blood. This chain uses TRBV6-5 with TRBJ2-1; weak D call: TRBD1 (6 bases). CDR3 sequence (DNA): TGTGCCAGCAGTTACTTGGACAGATATCCTTACAATGAGCAGTTCTTC. It yields the protein CASSYLDRYPYNEQFF.